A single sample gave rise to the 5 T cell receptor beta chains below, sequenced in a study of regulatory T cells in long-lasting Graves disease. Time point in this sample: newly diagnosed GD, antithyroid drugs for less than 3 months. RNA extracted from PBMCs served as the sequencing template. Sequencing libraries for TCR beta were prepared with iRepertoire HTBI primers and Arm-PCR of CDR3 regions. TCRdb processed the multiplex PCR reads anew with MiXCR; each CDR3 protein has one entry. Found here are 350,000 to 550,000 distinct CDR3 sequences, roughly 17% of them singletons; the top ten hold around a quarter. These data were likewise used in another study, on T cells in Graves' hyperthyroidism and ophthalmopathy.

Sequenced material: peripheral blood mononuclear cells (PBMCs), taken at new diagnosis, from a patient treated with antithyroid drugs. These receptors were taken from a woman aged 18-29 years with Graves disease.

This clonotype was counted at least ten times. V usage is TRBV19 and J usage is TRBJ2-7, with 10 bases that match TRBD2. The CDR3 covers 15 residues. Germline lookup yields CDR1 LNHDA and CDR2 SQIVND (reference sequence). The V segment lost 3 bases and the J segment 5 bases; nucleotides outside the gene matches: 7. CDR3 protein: CASSMSLAGVNEQYF. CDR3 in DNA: TGTGCCAGTAGTATGTCGCTAGCGGGAGTCAACGAGCAGTACTTC.

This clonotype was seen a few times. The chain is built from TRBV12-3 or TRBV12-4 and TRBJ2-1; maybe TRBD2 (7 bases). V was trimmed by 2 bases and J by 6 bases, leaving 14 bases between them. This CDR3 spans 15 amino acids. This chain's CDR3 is CASSLLGGGGNEQFF. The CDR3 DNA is TGTGCCAGCAGTTTACTAGGGGGAGGGGGCAATGAGCAGTTCTTC.

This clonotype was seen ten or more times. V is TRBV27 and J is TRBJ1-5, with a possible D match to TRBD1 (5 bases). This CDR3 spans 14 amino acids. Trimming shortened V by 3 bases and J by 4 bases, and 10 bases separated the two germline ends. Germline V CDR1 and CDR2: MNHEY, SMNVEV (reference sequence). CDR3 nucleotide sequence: TGTGCCAGCAGTTTTTCGACAGCTAATCAGCCCCAGCATTTT. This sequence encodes CASSFSTANQPQHF.

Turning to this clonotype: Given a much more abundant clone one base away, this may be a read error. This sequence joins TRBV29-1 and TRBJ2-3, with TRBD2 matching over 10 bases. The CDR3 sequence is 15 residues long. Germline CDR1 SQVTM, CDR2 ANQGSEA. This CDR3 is CSATPSGSSTDTLYF. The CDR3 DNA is TGCAGCGCCACCCCTAGCGGGAGTAGCACAGATACGCTGTATTTT.

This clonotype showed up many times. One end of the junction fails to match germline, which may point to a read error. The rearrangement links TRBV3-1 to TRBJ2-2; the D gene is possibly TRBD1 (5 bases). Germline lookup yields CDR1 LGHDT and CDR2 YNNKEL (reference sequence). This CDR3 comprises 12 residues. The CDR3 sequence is CASSQGQGVLFF. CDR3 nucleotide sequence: TGTGCCAGCAGCCAAGGACAAGGGGTGCTGTTTTTT.